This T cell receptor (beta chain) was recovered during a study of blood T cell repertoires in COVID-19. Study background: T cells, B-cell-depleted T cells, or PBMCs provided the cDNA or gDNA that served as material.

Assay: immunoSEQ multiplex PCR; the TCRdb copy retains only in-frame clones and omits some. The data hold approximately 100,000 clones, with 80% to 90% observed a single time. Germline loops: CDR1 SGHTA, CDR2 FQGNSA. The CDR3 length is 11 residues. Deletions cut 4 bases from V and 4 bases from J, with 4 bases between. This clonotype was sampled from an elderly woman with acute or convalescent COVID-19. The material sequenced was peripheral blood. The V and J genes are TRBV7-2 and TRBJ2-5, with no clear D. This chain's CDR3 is CASSSRETQYF. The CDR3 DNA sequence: TGTGCCAGCAGCTCCCGAGAGACCCAGTACTTC. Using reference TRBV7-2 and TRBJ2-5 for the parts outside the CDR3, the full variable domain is GAGVSQSPSNKVTEKGKDVELRCDPISGHTALYWYRQSLGQGLEFLIYFQGNSAPDKSGLPSDRFSAERTGGSVSTLTIQRTQQEDSAVYLCASSSRETQYFGPGTRLLVL.